This T cell receptor (beta chain) stems from a study of monozygotic twins with inflammatory bowel disease. The CDR3 length is 14 residues. Per the germline V gene, CDR1 is SSHAT and CDR2 is FNYEAQ (reference sequence). TCRdb reprocessed the 5' RACE reads and reports one entry per CDR3 protein, with no DNA. In total, the table holds about 330,000 distinct CDR3 sequences. Sequenced sample: blood. The chain has TRBV7-7 and TRBJ1-1. This sequence originates from a human donor with ulcerative colitis or Crohn's disease, or a healthy co-twin of an affected twin (not recorded which). The CDR3 is CASSCGLTGAEAFF.